The T cell receptor (beta chain) under discussion was sequenced for a study of T cell repertoires in cytomegalovirus infection. The overall study: Well-studied HLA-B-restricted epitopes and recently identified HLA-C-restricted epitopes of CMV were both used in the study. From public TCR beta signatures came an indication of both CMV infection and matching HLA type. Overall study results and limits: Dominating the ex vivo response were HLA-C-restricted CMV-specific TCR beta clonotypes.

Turning to this clonotype: Its specificity is unknown.

Via MiXCR, TCRdb re-called the reads, giving one row per CDR3 protein. The sample includes fewer than 130,000 distinct CDR3 sequences, under 55% of them seen just once. The CDR3 contains 15 residues. V was pared by 4 bases and J by 2 bases, with 15 bases between. Germline V gene data show CDR1 as SGDLS and CDR2 as YYNGEE. The material was CD8+ T cells from cultured PBMCs, obtained from culture after CMV antigen stimulation. This TCR came from a human donor in good health (CMV status not recorded). Some clones in this sample may be carry-over from other donors' samples. This chain links TRBV9 with TRBJ2-5; D might be TRBD2 (5 bases). The CDR3 loop reads CASSPHGDLQETQYF. The CDR3 nucleotides read TGTGCCAGCAGCCCCCACGGGGATCTACAAGAGACCCAGTACTTC. Variable domain in full (rest from reference TRBV9 and TRBJ2-5): DSGVTQTPKHLITATGQRVTLRCSPRSGDLSVYWYQQSLDQGLQFLIQYYNGEERAKGNILERFSAQQFPDLHSELNLSSLELGDSALYFCASSPHGDLQETQYFGPGTRLLVL.